This is a list of T cell receptor beta chains from one sample in a study of blood T cell repertoires in COVID-19. Sequenced by immunoSEQ multiplex PCR; TCRdb stores in-frame clones only, minus some. The sample yields some 150,000 clones, 87% seen once. The sample taken for sequencing was peripheral blood. Receptors originate from a man aged 50 to 59 who had recovered from COVID-19. Each CDR3 is given with its conserved first and last residue. Each record gives: CDR3 protein, V gene.

CASSPGLAGASREQYF	TRBV27
CATQRGQGFTEAFF	TRBV2
CASSWQGAIGSAEAFF	TRBV5-1
CAWSVLAGADTQYF	TRBV30
CASSFGAGSSYNEQFF	TRBV11-3
CASSYRTGYYEQYF	TRBV6-2/TRBV6-3
CASSLPADTGELFF	TRBV11-2
CATSRDRVSGTGGTEAFF	TRBV15
CASSLNRGPAFF	TRBV7-3
CAISEGGWGNQPQHF	TRBV10-3
CASSLDPGSGNTIYF	TRBV5-1
CASSLLGGSYEQYF	TRBV5-4
CASSLSPTSGDTQYF	TRBV5-6
CASSDTGDYGYTF	TRBV9
CASRRTTESYGYTF	TRBV2
CASSIGTPRTYEQYF	TRBV19
CASTRQGGGNTEAFF	TRBV6-5
CASSQGVRENQPQHF	TRBV3-1/TRBV3-2
CASSPRRGGNTGELFF	TRBV18
CASSRRTSPHRGELFF	TRBV7-2
CATSREGGGTDTQYF	TRBV15
CASSYRGNYEQYF	TRBV6-5
CASSLSTGGPQYF	TRBV7-9
CASSSRRERFF	TRBV5-6
CASSFGTSGIYNEQFF	TRBV19
CASSQGTSSDEQFF	TRBV4-3
CASRGAGGSNQPQHF	TRBV6-5
CASSLRRPSGTEAFF	TRBV5-1
CASSPRYLGLGTGQGNYGYTF	TRBV4-3
CATSPGARGIDIQYF	TRBV15
CASRRQASAYYGYTF	TRBV11-2
CASSHTSGGLQETQYF	TRBV11-2
CASSPRGTAATGELFF	TRBV5-4
CASSLGHSGANVLTF	TRBV5-5
CASSQDRGRADTQYF	TRBV4-3
CASSLAGGYNEQFF	TRBV6-5
CASSLATGAGEKLFF	TRBV11-3
CASSYRGYNSPLHF	TRBV6-5
CASSRNGTGAGNTIYF	TRBV7-9
CASSLSRRGLETQYF	TRBV7-7
CSAKGDRRWGGYTF	TRBV29-1
CASSIDRVGVNTEAFF	TRBV19
CASSRGQGWQTQYF	TRBV11-2
CASSLVRGDYGYTF	TRBV7-9
CASSQEKPTNTGELFF	TRBV4-3
CASSPLAGGYEQYF	TRBV19
CALSRRGNTGELFF	TRBV2
CASSFPKDRYNEQFF	TRBV5-1
CASSLGTSDFETQYF	TRBV7-2
CASSLGVAGASYNEQFF	TRBV11-2